This T cell receptor beta chain was documented in a study of blood T cell repertoires in COVID-19. Germline CDR1 and CDR2: MNHNS and SASEGT. CDR3 size: 16 residues. The trim removed 4 bases at V and 2 bases at J, leaving 4 bases unmatched. TCRdb's table, derived via immunoSEQ multiplex PCR, lists solely in-frame clones and lacks some. Of about 380,000 clones in the sample, 70% to 85% are singletons; the top ten hold approximately 1%. The rearrangement uses TRBV6-1 and TRBJ2-2, with TRBD2 matching 10 bases. Sequenced sample: peripheral blood. The TCR sequence derives from a human donor with acute or convalescent COVID-19. The donor label of this sample is uncertain. The CDR3 DNA follows: TGTGCCAGCAGTGCATTAGCGGGGGGTAACACCGGGGAGCTGTTTTTT. Protein sequence: CASSALAGGNTGELFF.